Listed below are T cell receptor beta chains from one sample, sequenced in a study of OX40 agonist ivuxolimab in advanced cancers. Libraries were prepared by immunoSEQ multiplex PCR; TCRdb keeps only in-frame clonotypes and omits some of them. The profile shows 55,000 to 80,000 clones, under 90% of them singletons. This specimen consisted of CD4+ or CD8+ T cells sorted from blood, obtained in a trial of the OX40 agonist ivuxolimab. The receptors stem from an adult with an advanced solid tumor such as melanoma, head and neck, liver or kidney cancer. CDR3s include the opening cysteine and the closing phenylalanine or tryptophan. The D gene is left open where the match is weak. Expanded clones get a size class; other rows say once, few or many, or leave the size out.

V,D,J,size,CDR3,DNA
TRBV29-1,-,TRBJ2-2,-,CSTTVGVSRELFF,TGCAGCACAACCGTGGGGGTTTCCAGGGAGCTGTTTTTT
TRBV5-1,-,TRBJ1-5,-,CASSLDGGVPQHF,TGCGCCAGCAGCTTGGACGGGGGGGTGCCCCAGCATTTT
TRBV19,TRBD1,TRBJ1-1,-,CASSTQGRREAFF,TGTGCCAGTAGCACACAGGGGAGGAGGGAAGCTTTCTTT
TRBV11-3,-,TRBJ2-1,-,CASSSYASYNEQFF,TGTGCCAGCAGCTCCTACGCCTCCTACAATGAGCAGTTCTTC
TRBV5-1,TRBD1,TRBJ2-3,once,CASSTGQGSGTDTQYF,TGCGCCAGCAGCACAGGACAGGGGTCGGGCACAGATACGCAGTATTTT
TRBV5-5,TRBD2,TRBJ2-3,-,CASSRGDGTDTQYF,TGTGCCAGCAGCCGGGGGGATGGCACAGATACGCAGTATTTT
TRBV5-1,TRBD1,TRBJ2-7,-,CASSSGTGVEEQYF,TGCGCCAGCAGCTCCGGGACAGGGGTAGAGGAGCAGTACTTC
TRBV9,-,TRBJ1-5,-,CASSLSTGRNQPQHF,TGTGCCAGCAGCCTATCTACAGGGCGGAATCAGCCCCAGCATTTT
TRBV27,TRBD2,TRBJ2-3,-,CASSLGLAGDWDTDTQYF,TGTGCCAGCAGTTTAGGACTAGCGGGAGATTGGGACACAGATACGCAGTATTTT
TRBV11-2,TRBD2,TRBJ2-5,once,CASSFETSGRVYF,TGTGCCAGCAGCTTCGAAACTAGCGGGAGGGTGTACTTC
TRBV19,TRBD2,TRBJ2-1,-,CASSIGTPSGSKNEQFF,TGTGCCAGTAGTATCGGGACTCCTAGCGGGAGTAAGAATGAGCAGTTCTTC
TRBV7-9,-,TRBJ2-7,-,CASSLGGSRWEQYF,TGTGCCAGCAGCTTAGGAGGGAGCCGGTGGGAGCAGTACTTC
TRBV2,-,TRBJ1-2,few,CASSRLGGYTF,TGTGCCAGCAGTCGTCTCGGTGGCTACACCTTC
TRBV7-3,-,TRBJ1-1,-,CASSLRQNTEAFF,TGTGCCAGCAGCTTAAGGCAGAACACTGAAGCTTTCTTT
TRBV7-2,TRBD1,TRBJ2-3,-,CASSPNRGSTDTQYF,TGTGCCAGCAGCCCTAACAGGGGGAGTACAGATACGCAGTATTTT
TRBV7-2,-,TRBJ1-6,-,CASSGLYNSPLHF,TGTGCCAGCAGCGGCCTGTATAATTCACCCCTCCACTTT
TRBV6-1,-,TRBJ2-2,-,CASSAYLSRVANTGELFF,TGTGCCAGCAGTGCGTACCTTAGCAGGGTCGCGAACACCGGGGAGCTGTTTTTT
TRBV6-1,-,TRBJ1-1,-,CASSPPYTEAFF,TGTGCCAGCAGCCCACCTTACACTGAAGCTTTCTTT
TRBV6-4,TRBD1,TRBJ2-3,-,CASSPGQGAGTQYF,TGTGCCAGCAGTCCGGGACAGGGGGCGGGTACGCAGTATTTT
TRBV7-9,-,TRBJ2-4,few,CASSEWSGAKNIQYF,TGTGCCAGCAGCGAATGGAGTGGAGCCAAAAACATTCAGTACTTC
TRBV28,-,TRBJ1-5,-,CASSPILGGNQPQHF,TGTGCCAGCAGCCCCATCCTTGGGGGCAATCAGCCCCAGCATTTT
TRBV15,TRBD2,TRBJ2-1,-,CATSRDLTSGGVEQFF,TGTGCCACCAGCAGAGATCTGACTAGCGGGGGGGTTGAGCAGTTCTTC
TRBV4-2,-,TRBJ2-7,once,CASSQEDSSYEQYF,TGTGCCAGCAGCCAAGAAGATAGCTCCTACGAGCAGTACTTC
TRBV4-3,TRBD1,TRBJ1-1,-,CASSRLTGGTEAFF,TGCGCCAGCAGCCGCCTGACAGGGGGAACTGAAGCTTTCTTT
TRBV5-5,TRBD1,TRBJ1-2,-,CASSLVGTGGFGYGYTF,TGTGCCAGCAGCTTAGTAGGGACAGGGGGCTTTGGGTATGGCTACACCTTC
TRBV4-3,-,TRBJ1-2,-,CASSPGAGRHANYGYTF,TGCGCCAGCAGCCCGGGAGCGGGGAGACACGCCAACTATGGCTACACCTTC
TRBV30,-,TRBJ2-1,few,CAWRKSTHEQFF,TGTGCCTGGAGAAAGAGCACCCATGAGCAGTTCTTC
TRBV18,TRBD1,TRBJ2-5,-,CASSPLQGVQETQYF,TGTGCCAGCTCACCACTCCAGGGGGTCCAAGAGACCCAGTACTTC
TRBV6-1,TRBD1,TRBJ1-1,once,CASSVGGNTEAFF,TGTGCCAGCAGTGTAGGGGGCAACACTGAAGCTTTCTTT
TRBV5-1,TRBD2,TRBJ2-5,-,CASSLALAGGRTYQETQYF,TGCGCCAGCAGCTTGGCCTTAGCGGGGGGCCGAACGTACCAAGAGACCCAGTACTTC
TRBV9,-,TRBJ1-1,-,CASSVAPTGNTEAFF,TGTGCCAGCAGCGTAGCCCCAACAGGGAACACTGAAGCTTTCTTT
TRBV7-2,TRBD2,TRBJ2-7,-,CASSSASGSLYEQYF,TGTGCCAGCAGCTCCGCTAGCGGGAGTCTATACGAGCAGTACTTC